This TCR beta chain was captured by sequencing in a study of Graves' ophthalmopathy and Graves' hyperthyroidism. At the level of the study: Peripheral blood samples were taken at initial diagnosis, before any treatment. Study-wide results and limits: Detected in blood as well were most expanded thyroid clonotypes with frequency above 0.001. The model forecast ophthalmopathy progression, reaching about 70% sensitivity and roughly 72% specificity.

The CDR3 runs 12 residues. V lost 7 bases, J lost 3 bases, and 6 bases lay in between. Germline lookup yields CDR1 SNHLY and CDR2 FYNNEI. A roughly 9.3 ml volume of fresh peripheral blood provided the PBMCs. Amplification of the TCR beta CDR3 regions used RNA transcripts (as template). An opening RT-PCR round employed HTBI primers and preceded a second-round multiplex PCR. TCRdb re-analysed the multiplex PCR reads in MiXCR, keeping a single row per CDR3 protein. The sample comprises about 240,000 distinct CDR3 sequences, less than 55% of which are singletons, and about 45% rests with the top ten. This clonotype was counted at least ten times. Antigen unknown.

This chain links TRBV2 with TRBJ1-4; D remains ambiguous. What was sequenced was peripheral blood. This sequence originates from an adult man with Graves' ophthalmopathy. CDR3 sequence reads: CASKLPNEKLFF. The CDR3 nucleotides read TGTGCCAGCAAACTTCCTAATGAAAAACTGTTTTTT.